The 12 T cell receptor beta chains reported below all come from one sample, sequenced in a study of cytomegalovirus exposure and HLA in healthy donors. Vbeta (60) and Jbeta (13) primers were used in the PCR. Generated by immunoSEQ multiplex PCR, the TCRdb table keeps only in-frame clones and is missing some. The sample carries tens of thousands of clones, more than 60% recorded once. Sequencing was carried out using PBMCs. The receptors shown here come from a woman aged 40 to 49 in good health and CMV-seropositive.

The J gene is TRBJ1-4, the V gene TRBV2; a possible D gene is TRBD1 (6 bases). This CDR3 contains 14 residues. Germline lookup yields CDR1 SNHLY and CDR2 FYNNEI. The V end lost 11 bases, the J end lost 2 bases, and 15 bases lay between the germline ends. CDR3 sequence (DNA): TGTGCCTCAAATCAGGGGATGACTAATGAAAAACTGTTTTTT. The encoded protein is CASNQGMTNEKLFF.

The chain carries TRBV4-3 and TRBJ2-5; 10 nucleotides align to TRBD2. The V segment lost 4 bases and the J segment 7 bases; nucleotides outside the gene matches: 9. Germline V gene data show CDR1 as LGHNA and CDR2 as YSLEER. This CDR3 comprises 15 residues. The CDR3 sequence: CASSLERGGLGTQYF. DNA of the CDR3: TGCGCCAGCAGCCTAGAGCGGGGGGGCCTGGGGACCCAGTACTTC.

This clone occurred once. The V and J genes are TRBV28 and TRBJ1-6; D call uncertain. The CDR3 loop spans 13 amino acids. Germline values: CDR1 MDHEN, CDR2 SYDVKM. V shed 7 bases and J shed 7 bases, with 11 bases lying between them. This CDR3 is CASNGVGNSPLHF. DNA of the CDR3: TGTGCCAGCAACGGGGTTGGGAATTCACCCCTCCACTTT.

CDR3 residues: CAINPGQGATDTQYF. CDR3 nucleotide sequence: TGTGCCATAAATCCGGGACAGGGGGCTACAGATACGCAGTATTTT. The rearrangement joins TRBV10-3 to TRBJ2-3; 12 nucleotides align to TRBD1. The CDR3 is made up of 15 amino acids. Trimming removed 9 bases from V and 3 bases from J; junction bases left unmatched: 7. Germline-derived CDR1 and CDR2 are ENHRY and SYGVKD.

This chain uses TRBV4-3 with TRBJ2-2, with D possibly being TRBD2 (6 bases). Germline V lookup: CDR1 LGHNA, CDR2 YSLEER. The CDR3 is 17 amino acids. Trimming stripped 0 bases from V and 6 bases from J, with 17 bases between. The CDR3: CASSQELASGWAGELFF. CDR3 DNA sequence: TGCGCCAGCAGCCAAGAACTGGCCAGCGGGTGGGCCGGGGAGCTGTTTTTT.

This chain uses TRBV6-5 with TRBJ2-2, with 8 nucleotides matching TRBD2. The CDR3 is made up of 14 amino acids. In germline, CDR1 is MNHEY, CDR2 SVGAGI. V shed 7 bases, J shed 6 bases, and the junction held 7 bases outside the gene matches. DNA for the CDR3: TGTGCCAGCACCTTCCGGGGGGGCGCCGGGGAGCTGTTTTTT. Protein: CASTFRGGAGELFF.

This chain links TRBV5-6 with TRBJ2-1; 11 positions agree with TRBD2. After removal of 5 bases from V and 8 bases from J, the junction contained 9 bases not matched to a gene. Germline V gives CDR1 SGHDT, CDR2 YYEEEE. The CDR3 consists of 15 residues. CDR3 amino acids: CASRVAGGQLHEQFF. CDR3 bases: TGTGCCAGCAGGGTAGCGGGGGGGCAATTGCATGAGCAGTTCTTC.

V usage is TRBV19 and J usage is TRBJ2-7; D call uncertain. V was pared by 5 bases and J by 0 bases, with 8 bases between. This CDR3 spans 13 amino acids. Germline assignment: CDR1 LNHDA and CDR2 SQIVND (reference sequence). The CDR3 nucleotides are TGTGCCAGTAGTGCGGCAAGCTCCTACGAGCAGTACTTC. It specifies CASSAASSYEQYF.

The chain carries TRBV7-2 and TRBJ2-3; D ambiguous. The CDR3 sequence is 12 residues long. The germline V gene encodes CDR1 SGHTA and CDR2 FQGNSA. Trimming stripped 5 bases from V and 3 bases from J, with 6 bases between. CDR3 coding DNA: TGTGCCAGCAGCCCTACTACAGATACGCAGTATTTT. Protein product: CASSPTTDTQYF. The whole variable domain, remainder taken from reference TRBV7-2 and TRBJ2-3, is GAGVSQSPSNKVTEKGKDVELRCDPISGHTALYWYRQSLGQGLEFLIYFQGNSAPDKSGLPSDRFSAERTGGSVSTLTIQRTQQEDSAVYLCASSPTTDTQYFGPGTRLTVL.

The CDR3 DNA sequence: TGCGCCAGCAGCCCGGGACAGGCTTATAATTCACCCCTCCACTTT. As protein: CASSPGQAYNSPLHF. V and J are TRBV5-1 and TRBJ1-6; 8 bases are a match to TRBD1. With V trimmed by 4 bases and J by 4 bases, 4 bases remained unmatched. The CDR3 has 15 residues. The germline V gene encodes CDR1 SGHRS and CDR2 YFSETQ.

Here the CDR3 DNA reads TGTGCCAGCAGAAAGACAGGGCCGAATGAAAAACTGTTTTTT. Its protein product is CASRKTGPNEKLFF. This chain connects TRBV6-5 to TRBJ1-4, with 7 bases lining up with TRBD1. The germline V gene has CDR1 MNHEY and CDR2 SVGAGI. This CDR3 is built from 14 residues. Losses at the gene ends were 6 bases for V and 5 bases for J; bases not matched to a gene: 6.

The rearrangement joins TRBV7-3 to TRBJ1-1, with no clear D. The CDR3 runs 13 residues. Trimming stripped 3 bases from V and 1 base from J, with 6 bases between. Looked up from germline, CDR1 is SGHTA and CDR2 is FQGTGA. Here the CDR3 DNA reads TGTGCCAGCAGCTTCTCCCCGAACACTGAAGCTTTCTTT. Translated: CASSFSPNTEAFF.